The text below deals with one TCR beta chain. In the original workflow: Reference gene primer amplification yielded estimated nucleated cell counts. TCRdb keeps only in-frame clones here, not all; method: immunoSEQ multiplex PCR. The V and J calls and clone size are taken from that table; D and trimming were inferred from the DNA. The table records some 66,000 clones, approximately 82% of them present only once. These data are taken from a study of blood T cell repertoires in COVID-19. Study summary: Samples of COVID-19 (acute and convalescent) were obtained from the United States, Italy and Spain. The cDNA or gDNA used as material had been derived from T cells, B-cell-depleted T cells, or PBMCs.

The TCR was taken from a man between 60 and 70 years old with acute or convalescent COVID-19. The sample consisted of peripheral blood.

CDR3 DNA: TGTGCCAGCAGGCAAAGGCAGGCGTCTGAAGCTTTCTTT. Amino acids: CASRQRQASEAFF. The rearrangement links TRBV3-1 (or the pseudogene TRBV3-2) to TRBJ1-1; no clear D. CDR1 is LGHDT and CDR2 is YNNKEL in the germline V gene (reference sequence). V dropped 6 bases and J dropped 6 bases, with 14 bases sitting between them. The CDR3 consists of 13 residues.